In this sample, the clone carrying this T cell receptor beta chain turned up many times. Antigen: not known. TCRdb independently ran MiXCR on the 5' RACE reads; one entry per CDR3 protein. The sample carries under 900,000 distinct CDR3 sequences, 9% to 15% recorded once. The data belong to a study of identical twins. The CDR3 runs to 12 residues. Trimming shortened V by 4 bases and J by 4 bases, and 10 bases separated the two germline ends. Germline V gene lookup returns CDR1 SQVTM and CDR2 ANQGSEA. Notes on the study in general: Out-of-frame TCR alpha sharing observed in monozygotic twins exceeded model estimates. It was possible that invariant MAIT and iNKT cells partly confounded the zero-insertion analyses. A lower insertion count was a feature of abundant cord blood beta clonotypes, with no such feature in memory repertoires.

These sequences were also reported in another study, on yellow fever vaccine responses in identical twins. As reported in that work: Twins reportedly appeared to share part of their vaccine T cell response while keeping part individual.

This chain uses TRBV29-1 with TRBJ1-2, with D perhaps TRBD1 (5 bases). The sequence came from a woman under 30 in good health. The material sequenced was PBMCs. The CDR3 region is CSVVEGTYGYTF. The CDR3 DNA is TGCAGCGTTGTCGAGGGGACCTATGGCTACACCTTC.